Sequencing of this TCR beta chain was carried out in a study of shared clonotypes between healthy human individuals. General study results and limits: Non-shared clonotypes had lower generation probabilities than clonotypes shared by all four sorted-subset donors. An anticipated effect of sequencing depth on clonotype sharing among donors was recognized.

CD45RO-negative, CCR7-positively selected cells formed the naive CD8 fraction, excluding terminally differentiated effector memory CD45RA+ cells. Donors were healthy HIV-negative adults without recently reported acute infections or vaccinations. As processed by the authors: Filtering differed, since immunoSEQ gave only junction sequences and no quality scores. Method: immunoSEQ multiplex PCR; TCRdb's copy keeps in-frame clones and lacks some. V and J calls and clone size are those listed in that table; D and trimming were worked out from the DNA. The sample has 2 million to 2.5 million clones; just under 95% are singletons. Trimming removed 0 bases from V and 7 bases from J, with 7 bases in between. The CDR3 extends over 12 amino acids. Germline V gene data show CDR1 as GTSNPN and CDR2 as SVGIG (reference sequence). On this clone: As yet, its antigen is unknown. At the DNA level, this CDR3 is encoded by other sequences in the same sample as well.

The TCR comes from a man in his late teens or twenties in good health. V and J are TRBV30 and TRBJ1-5; D might be TRBD1 (5 bases). The sample taken for sequencing was naive CD8+ T cells sorted from blood. The CDR3 here is CAWSVGGQPQHF. The CDR3 nucleotides read TGTGCCTGGAGTGTGGGGGGGCAGCCCCAGCATTTT.